These 4 T cell receptor beta chains originate from one sample sequenced in a study of cytomegalovirus exposure and HLA in healthy donors. PCR primers comprised 60 Vbeta and 13 Jbeta primers. Here immunoSEQ multiplex PCR was the method, and the copy in TCRdb shows in-frame clones only, minus some. The sample lists over 250,000 clones, 86% occurring once. The sample was PBMCs. The source of these receptors is a man in his forties in good health and CMV-seropositive.

The rearrangement uses TRBV29-1 and TRBJ2-7; maybe TRBD2 (5 bases). The germline gives CDR1 SQVTM, CDR2 ANQGSEA. The CDR3 has 13 residues. The V end was cut by 4 bases, the J end by 5 bases, with 15 bases between. The CDR3 nucleotides read TGCAGCGTTGGTCTGGCGGGTTGGAACGAGCAGTACTTC. Protein: CSVGLAGWNEQYF.

The V gene is TRBV7-9, the J gene TRBJ2-3; D is perhaps TRBD2 (6 bases). The V gene's germline CDR1 is SEHNR and CDR2 FQNEAQ (reference sequence). The V end lost 2 bases, the J end lost 4 bases, and 13 bases lay between the germline ends. The CDR3 has 15 residues. The CDR3 region has the DNA TGTGCCAGCAGCTTATTCGCCAGGGAGGCAGATACGCAGTATTTT. Encoded protein: CASSLFAREADTQYF.

This chain uses TRBV10-2 with TRBJ2-1; possible D gene TRBD2, 7 bases. CDR1 is WSHSY and CDR2 is SAAADI in the germline V gene. The CDR3 has 14 amino acids. Trimming took off 6 bases at V and 7 bases at J, with 16 bases between the two ends. The CDR3 reads CASRMGGPRNEQFF. The CDR3 nucleotides read TGCGCCAGCAGAATGGGGGGGCCTCGGAATGAGCAGTTCTTC.

The chain carries TRBV28 and TRBJ1-1, with 9 bases fitting TRBD1. CDR1 and CDR2 from the germline V gene are MDHEN and SYDVKM. The V and J ends lost 4 bases and 4 bases, in that order; junction bases with no gene match: 10. This CDR3 comprises 16 residues. The CDR3 bases are TGTGCCAGCAGTTCTTACAGGGGGCTCGTCGGCACTGAAGCTTTCTTT. It translates to CASSSYRGLVGTEAFF.